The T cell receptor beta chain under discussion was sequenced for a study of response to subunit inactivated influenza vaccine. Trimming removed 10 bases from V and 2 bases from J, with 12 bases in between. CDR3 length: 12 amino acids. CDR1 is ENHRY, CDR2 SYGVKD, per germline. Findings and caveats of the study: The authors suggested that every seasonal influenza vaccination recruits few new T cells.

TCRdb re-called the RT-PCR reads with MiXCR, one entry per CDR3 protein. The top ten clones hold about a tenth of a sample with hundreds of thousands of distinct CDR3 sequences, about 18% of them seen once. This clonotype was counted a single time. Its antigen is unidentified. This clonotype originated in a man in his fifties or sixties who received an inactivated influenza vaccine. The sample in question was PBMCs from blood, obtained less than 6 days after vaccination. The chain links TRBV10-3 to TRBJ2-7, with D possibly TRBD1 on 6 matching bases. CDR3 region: CATRTVTYEQYF. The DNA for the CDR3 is TGTGCCACCCGGACAGTGACCTACGAGCAGTACTTC.